This passage covers 30 T cell receptor beta chains from one sample sequenced in a study of cytomegalovirus exposure and HLA in healthy donors. PCR involved 60 Vbeta and 13 Jbeta primers. Method: immunoSEQ multiplex PCR; TCRdb's copy keeps in-frame clones and lacks some. The sample holds about 69,000 clones, roughly 74% seen once. What was sequenced was PBMCs. The origin of the receptors is a woman aged 55-75 years in good health and CMV-seropositive.

J is TRBJ2-7 and V is TRBV30, with D tentatively TRBD2 (6 bases). CDR1 GTSNPN and CDR2 SVGIG come from the germline V gene (reference sequence). Trimming pared 2 bases from V and 4 bases from J, leaving 15 bases between. CDR3 length: 14 residues. In nucleotides, the CDR3 is TGTGCCTGGAGTCTGGGGGGAGCCTCATACGAGCAGTACTTC. This encodes CAWSLGGASYEQYF.

The J gene is TRBJ2-2, the V gene TRBV7-9, with a possible D match to TRBD2 (5 bases). The CDR3 covers 13 residues. Germline CDR1 and CDR2: SEHNR and FQNEAQ (reference sequence). Trimming pared 9 bases from V and 6 bases from J, leaving 14 bases between. In nucleotides, the CDR3 is TGTGCCAGGCCGGGAACTTTCCCCGGGGAGCTGTTTTTT. This gives the protein CARPGTFPGELFF.

The chain recombines TRBV5-1 with TRBJ1-1, with 7 nucleotides matching TRBD1. Germline trimming cut 5 bases from V and 2 bases from J; bases unmatched to any gene: 6. Germline loops: CDR1 SGHRS, CDR2 YFSETQ. CDR3 length: 14 residues. The DNA of the CDR3 is TGCGCCAGCAGGGCCGGGACAGCTAACACTGAAGCTTTCTTT. It translates to CASRAGTANTEAFF. The variable domain in full, with the rest retrieved from reference TRBV5-1 and TRBJ1-1, is KAGVTQTPRYLIKTRGQQVTLSCSPISGHRSVSWYQQTPGQGLQFLFEYFSETQRNKGNFPGRFSGRQFSNSRSEMNVSTLELGDSALYLCASRAGTANTEAFFGQGTRLTVV.

In its sample, this clone was seen a few times. The V call is TRBV6-5, the J call TRBJ2-1, with a weak D call TRBD1 (6 bases). V lost 8 bases, J lost 9 bases, and 20 bases lay in between. The CDR3 is 14 amino acids. CDR1 is MNHEY and CDR2 is SVGAGI in the germline V gene. The CDR3 protein is CASHGGQGLGEQFF. CDR3 coding DNA: TGTGCCAGCCATGGGGGTCAGGGGCTTGGTGAGCAGTTCTTC.

The chain couples TRBV19 to TRBJ2-5; 9 positions match TRBD1. This CDR3 has 14 amino acids. Germline CDR1 and CDR2: LNHDA and SQIVND (reference sequence). The trim removed 10 bases at V and 5 bases at J, leaving 11 bases unmatched. The CDR3 reads CATHPPGTGETQYF. The CDR3, as DNA: TGTGCCACTCACCCGCCCGGGACAGGGGAGACCCAGTACTTC.

Only one count was recorded for this clone. The CDR3 sequence: CASSGLDGGEQYF. The CDR3 DNA reads TGTGCCAGCAGTGGCCTCGACGGCGGCGAGCAGTACTTC. The rearrangement links TRBV6-1 to TRBJ2-7; D is unclear. In germline, CDR1 is MNHNS, CDR2 SASEGT. Trimming stripped 4 bases from V and 6 bases from J, with 13 bases between. The CDR3 loop spans 13 amino acids.

The chain combines TRBV18 with TRBJ2-1; 8 bases align to TRBD2. Trimming removed 5 bases from V and 7 bases from J; junction bases left unmatched: 1. CDR1 is KGHSH, CDR2 LQKENI, per germline. The length of the CDR3 is 12 residues. CDR3 bases: TGTGCCAGCTCAGGGACTAGAAATGAGCAGTTCTTC. Amino acid sequence: CASSGTRNEQFF.

This clone was recorded once. The chain combines TRBV7-6 with TRBJ2-2; D might be TRBD2 (6 bases). Germline V lookup: CDR1 SGHVS, CDR2 FNYEAQ. V lost 5 bases to trimming and J lost 3 bases, with 13 bases between them. This CDR3 spans 15 amino acids. CDR3 sequence (DNA): TGTGCCAGCAGCCTTTCGGAGGGGTACACCGGGGAGCTGTTTTTT. Translating gives CASSLSEGYTGELFF.

This rearrangement joins TRBV5-1 to TRBJ2-7, with 8 bases matching TRBD2. Trimming took 1 base from V and 0 from J; bases not matched to a gene: 3. CDR1 and CDR2 from the germline V gene are SGHRS and YFSETQ. The CDR3 totals 15 residues. In DNA, the CDR3 is TGCGCCAGCAGCTTGACGGGAGGGCCCTCCTACGAGCAGTACTTC. Its protein product is CASSLTGGPSYEQYF.

This clone was detected many times. This chain links TRBV4-2 with TRBJ2-1; D perhaps matches TRBD2 (5 bases). The CDR3 runs 13 residues. Germline CDR1 reads LGHNA; CDR2 reads YNFKEQ. The V end was cut by 3 bases, the J end by 9 bases, with 12 bases between. The CDR3, as DNA: TGTGCCAGCAGCCAGTCGGGGTCTGGTGAGCAGTTCTTC. Amino acids: CASSQSGSGEQFF.

This chain links TRBV2 with TRBJ1-1; D perhaps matches TRBD1 (5 bases). The CDR3 runs to 14 residues. V lost 6 bases and J lost 0, with 11 bases in between. CDR1 and CDR2 (germline): SNHLY, FYNNEI. The CDR3 loop is CASRKLTVNTEAFF. The CDR3 nucleotides are TGTGCCAGCAGGAAATTGACAGTGAACACTGAAGCTTTCTTT.

The chain has TRBV4-1 and TRBJ2-3, with D unclear. This CDR3 contains 15 residues. Germline V CDR1 and CDR2: MGHRA, YSYEKL. Trimming pared 1 base from V and 0 bases from J, leaving 8 bases between. This chain's CDR3 is CASSQVQDSTDTQYF. In DNA form, the CDR3 reads TGCGCCAGCAGCCAAGTCCAGGATAGCACAGATACGCAGTATTTT.

The rearrangement links TRBV6-1 to TRBJ1-1; no definite D call. With 4 bases removed from V and 1 base from J, the gap between germline ends came to 4 bases. The CDR3 is 12 amino acids. Germline CDR1 MNHNS, CDR2 SASEGT. As DNA, the CDR3 is TGTGCCAGCAGTGGGCAGAACACTGAAGCTTTCTTT. This gives the protein CASSGQNTEAFF.

V usage is TRBV9 and J usage is TRBJ2-1; 8 bases agree with TRBD2. The CDR3 extends over 16 amino acids. V lost 0 bases, J lost 4 bases, and 6 bases stayed unmatched. CDR1 SGDLS and CDR2 YYNGEE come from the germline V gene. The CDR3 coding sequence is TGTGCCAGCAGCGTAGGGCGACTAGCGATATACAATGAGCAGTTCTTC. As protein: CASSVGRLAIYNEQFF.

The V and J genes are TRBV27 and TRBJ2-1; 9 bases fit TRBD1. Germline trimming cut 6 bases from V and 4 bases from J; bases unmatched to any gene: 4. Germline CDR1 MNHEY, CDR2 SMNVEV (reference sequence). The CDR3 sequence is 14 residues long. CDR3 residues: CASRGQGKYNEQFF. CDR3 coding DNA: TGTGCCAGCAGAGGACAGGGGAAGTACAATGAGCAGTTCTTC.

The sample holds one count of this clone. The chain combines TRBV6-5 with TRBJ2-2; maybe TRBD1 (6 bases). V lost 0 bases to trimming and J lost 4 bases, with 12 bases between them. This CDR3 region has 16 residues. Germline V gene lookup returns CDR1 MNHEY and CDR2 SVGAGI. DNA of the CDR3: TGTGCCAGCAGTTACTCCGGCAGGGGTGGCACCGGGGAGCTGTTTTTT. Translated, it gives CASSYSGRGGTGELFF.

This clone has a single count. The J gene is TRBJ1-1, the V gene TRBV30; 9 bases are a match to TRBD1. J gave up 5 bases and V 2 bases, and 9 bases lay outside the gene matches. Germline CDR1 GTSNPN, CDR2 SVGIG (reference sequence). The CDR3 extends over 15 amino acids. The CDR3 bases are TGTGCCTGGAGTTTCACCGGGACAGGGAGGACTGAAGCTTTCTTT. Translated, it gives CAWSFTGTGRTEAFF.

This sequence joins TRBV30 and TRBJ2-1, with 9 bases identical to TRBD1. V gave up 3 bases and J gave up 3 bases; unmatched junction bases: 6. Germline CDR1 reads GTSNPN; CDR2 reads SVGIG (reference sequence). The CDR3 contains 15 residues. The CDR3 loop is CAWSRQGVNYNEQFF. As DNA, the CDR3 is TGTGCCTGGAGCCGACAGGGGGTTAACTACAATGAGCAGTTCTTC. Based on the CDR3 plus reference TRBV30 and TRBJ2-1, the full variable domain is SQTIHQWPATLVQPVGSPLSLECTVEGTSNPNLYWYRQAAGRGLQLLFYSVGIGQISSEVPQNLSASRPQDRQFILSSKKLLLSDSGFYLCAWSRQGVNYNEQFFGPGTRLTVL.

CDR3 sequence reads: CASKGALTIVTDTQYF. CDR3 nucleotides: TGTGCCAGCAAGGGGGCTCTTACGATAGTCACCGATACGCAGTATTTT. The chain carries TRBV4-2 and TRBJ2-3; TRBD1 matches at 7 bases. The germline V gene has CDR1 LGHNA and CDR2 YNFKEQ. CDR3 length: 16 amino acids. The ends lost 7 bases at V and 6 bases at J; junction bases unmatched: 16.

The V and J genes are TRBV4-1 and TRBJ2-5; possible D gene TRBD1, 5 bases. CDR3 length: 15 residues. From germline, CDR1 is MGHRA and CDR2 YSYEKL. With 1 base removed from V and 5 bases from J, the gap between germline ends came to 14 bases. This CDR3 reads CASSQGAGSWETQYF. The CDR3 DNA is TGCGCCAGCAGCCAAGGGGCAGGGTCCTGGGAGACCCAGTACTTC.

This rearrangement joins TRBV5-8 to TRBJ1-1, with 7 bases aligning to TRBD1. The germline gives CDR1 SGHTS, CDR2 YDEGEE. V shed 4 bases and J 6 bases; nucleotides not matched to a gene: 15. CDR3 size: 16 residues. CDR3 amino acids: CASSGLNYRGGAEAFF. The CDR3 DNA is TGTGCCAGCAGCGGACTTAATTACAGGGGTGGTGCTGAAGCTTTCTTT.

V gene TRBV4-1 combines with J gene TRBJ2-7, with D perhaps TRBD2 (6 bases). Germline V CDR1 and CDR2: MGHRA, YSYEKL. The CDR3 spans 16 residues. The V gene lost 4 bases and the J gene lost 2 bases, with 18 bases spanning the gap. The CDR3 nucleotides read TGCGCCAGCAGCCTTTCAGTCGGGACTGATGCCTACGAGCAGTACTTC. Translated, it gives CASSLSVGTDAYEQYF.

CDR3 in amino acids: CASSRVEGNTIYF. The CDR3, as DNA: TGTGCCAGCAGCCGAGTCGAGGGAAACACCATATATTTT. The chain uses TRBV7-9 and TRBJ1-3; D ambiguous. Germline V gives CDR1 SEHNR, CDR2 FQNEAQ (reference sequence). The CDR3 loop spans 13 amino acids. V was clipped by 5 bases and J by 4 bases, with 9 bases between them.

The CDR3 DNA sequence: TGTGCCAGCCTTAGACAGGGGGCAAGGGAGACCCAGTACTTC. Amino acid sequence: CASLRQGARETQYF. This chain links TRBV2 with TRBJ2-5; 10 nucleotides agree with TRBD1. V was pared by 8 bases and J by 5 bases, with 8 bases of the junction left unmatched. The CDR3 totals 14 residues. The germline CDR1 and CDR2 sequences are SNHLY and FYNNEI.

On this clone: Additional DNA sequences in this sample encode the identical CDR3. The chain carries TRBV5-1 and TRBJ1-5; 8 bases agree with TRBD1. Trimming at V came to 0 bases and at J to 3 bases, leaving 2 bases not matched to a gene. CDR3 length: 15 residues. CDR1 is SGHRS, CDR2 YFSETQ, per germline. CDR3 DNA sequence: TGCGCCAGCAGCTTGGGACAGGGGATCAATCAGCCCCAGCATTTT. Translating it yields CASSLGQGINQPQHF.

The chain links TRBV25-1 to TRBJ2-1, with TRBD2 matching 9 bases. V shed 2 bases and J 5 bases; nucleotides not matched to a gene: 1. This CDR3 has 14 residues. The germline V gene encodes CDR1 MGHDK and CDR2 SYGVNS. In nucleotides, the CDR3 is TGTGCCAGCAGTGAAAGCGGGGGGAACAATGAGCAGTTCTTC. It is translated as CASSESGGNNEQFF.

This clone was seen a few times. At one boundary the junction diverges from the germline segment, which might be a read error. The chain combines TRBV7-7 with TRBJ2-7; possibly TRBD1 for D (6 bases). Germline V CDR1 and CDR2: SSHAT, FNYEAQ (reference sequence). The CDR3 runs to 13 residues. In DNA form, the CDR3 reads TGTGCTAGCAGCGGCGGACAGTCCTACGAGCAGTACTTC. Translating gives CASSGGQSYEQYF.

The V gene is TRBV7-6, the J gene TRBJ1-2; no reliable D call. Trimming removed 2 bases from V and 6 bases from J, with 16 bases in between. The length of the CDR3 is 15 residues. The germline gives CDR1 SGHVS, CDR2 FNYEAQ. CDR3 loop: CASSLYRGNGDGYTF. CDR3 coding DNA: TGTGCCAGCAGCTTATATCGTGGAAATGGAGATGGCTACACCTTC.

The chain links TRBV10-1 to TRBJ2-6; 9 bases are shared with TRBD1. The trim removed 9 bases at V and 4 bases at J, leaving 16 bases unmatched. CDR3 length: 18 amino acids. Germline lookup yields CDR1 WNHNN and CDR2 SYGVQD (reference sequence). The CDR3 sequence: CASRRFGQGREGANVLTF. In DNA, the CDR3 is TGCGCCAGTCGGAGGTTCGGACAGGGGCGCGAGGGGGCCAACGTCCTGACTTTC.

The CDR3 coding sequence is TGCGCCAGCAGTGAGACTAGAAGGAGAGCGATCGGGGAGCTGTTTTTT. Its translation is CASSETRRRAIGELFF. V usage is TRBV10-1 and J usage is TRBJ2-2; TRBD2 might be the D (5 bases). V was cut by 2 bases and J by 7 bases, with 17 bases left in between. CDR1 WNHNN and CDR2 SYGVQD come from the germline V gene (reference sequence). The CDR3 has 16 amino acids.